The 32 T cell receptor beta chains reported below all come from one sample, sequenced in a study of graft-versus-host responses after intestinal transplantation. Antigen specificity for these receptors is unknown. Sequencing used immunoSEQ multiplex PCR; TCRdb keeps in-frame clones, though not all of them. The data hold just under 50,000 clones, with roughly 80% observed a single time. This specimen was unstimulated CD4+ T cells sorted from spleen or lymph node cells, taken before transplant. The receptors here all came from a human donor who was the organ donor for an intestinal transplant.

The V and J genes are TRBV14 and TRBJ2-1; D gene uncertain. The CDR3 has 14 residues. Looked up from germline, CDR1 is SGHDN and CDR2 is FVKESK. Trimming cost V 2 bases and J 3 bases, with 8 bases left between them. The CDR3 sequence: CASSQSQVYNEQFF. The CDR3 region has the DNA TGTGCCAGCAGCCAATCGCAGGTCTACAATGAGCAGTTCTTC.

The chain links TRBV5-8 to TRBJ2-7, with no clear D. V lost 0 bases and J lost 2, with 3 bases in between. CDR1 is SGHTS and CDR2 is YDEGEE in the germline V gene. The CDR3 covers 12 residues. CDR3: CASSLDTYEQYF. The CDR3 nucleotides read TGTGCCAGCAGCTTGGACACCTACGAGCAGTACTTC.

This clone was counted between two and nine times. The chain joins TRBV7-2 to TRBJ2-1; either TRBD1 or TRBD2 may fit D (6 bases each). V was trimmed by 4 bases and J by 4 bases, leaving 11 bases between them. CDR3 length: 14 residues. CDR1 is SGHTA and CDR2 is FQGNSA in the germline V gene. Here the CDR3 reads CASSWGRGYNEQFF. CDR3 DNA: TGTGCCAGCAGCTGGGGGCGGGGATACAATGAGCAGTTCTTC. Complete variable domain (other parts from reference TRBV7-2 and TRBJ2-1): GAGVSQSPSNKVTEKGKDVELRCDPISGHTALYWYRQSLGQGLEFLIYFQGNSAPDKSGLPSDRFSAERTGGSVSTLTIQRTQQEDSAVYLCASSWGRGYNEQFFGPGTRLTVL.

The table lists this clone with a count of one. The chain uses TRBV15 and TRBJ2-3; 10 bases agree with TRBD2. V shed 1 base, J shed 4 bases, and the junction held 5 bases outside the gene matches. Germline CDR1 is LNHNV and CDR2 is YYDKDF (reference sequence). This CDR3 has 16 residues. The CDR3 loop reads CATSRGPSGSADTQYF. Here the CDR3 DNA reads TGTGCCACCAGCAGAGGTCCTAGCGGGAGTGCAGATACGCAGTATTTT.

The chain couples TRBV5-1 to TRBJ2-5; D unclear. The CDR3 is 17 amino acids. The V gene lost 4 bases and the J gene lost 1 base, with 20 bases spanning the gap. Germline CDR1 reads SGHRS; CDR2 reads YFSETQ. As DNA, the CDR3 is TGCGCCAGCAGCCCCCTCCCTGCTACGCTAGTCCAAGAGACCCAGTACTTC. This translates into CASSPLPATLVQETQYF.

The chain links TRBV6-5 to TRBJ1-1; no clear D. The V gene's germline CDR1 is MNHEY and CDR2 SVGAGI. The V gene lost 2 bases and the J gene lost 1 base, with 2 bases spanning the gap. There are 12 residues in the CDR3. Written as DNA, the CDR3 is TGTGCCAGCAGTTACAGGAACACTGAAGCTTTCTTT. Translation: CASSYRNTEAFF.

The chain couples TRBV14 to TRBJ2-5, with 10 bases that match TRBD1. The CDR3 covers 16 residues. The germline CDR1 and CDR2 sequences are SGHDN and FVKESK. V lost 3 bases and J lost 6; bases outside the gene matches: 10. CDR3 sequence: CASSHHQGQGLKTQYF. The CDR3 bases are TGTGCCAGCAGCCACCACCAGGGACAGGGGTTGAAGACCCAGTACTTC.

The chain combines TRBV11-2 with TRBJ2-5; the match to TRBD1 covers 8 bases. The CDR3 is made up of 13 amino acids. Germline V gene lookup returns CDR1 SGHAT and CDR2 FQNNGV. V shed 4 bases, J shed 4 bases, and the junction held 2 bases outside the gene matches. The CDR3 bases are TGTGCCAGCAGCTATACAGGGGGAGAGACCCAGTACTTC. Protein product: CASSYTGGETQYF.

The rearrangement links TRBV30 to TRBJ1-6; TRBD1 agrees at 10 bases. Germline V gene data show CDR1 as GTSNPN and CDR2 as SVGIG (reference sequence). V was pared by 2 bases and J by 11 bases, with 9 bases of the junction left unmatched. The CDR3 sequence is 15 residues long. CDR3 residues: CAWSPGTGVNPPLHF. CDR3 nucleotides: TGTGCCTGGAGTCCAGGGACAGGGGTGAATCCACCCCTCCACTTT.

This clone has a single count. The chain has TRBV6-1 and TRBJ2-2, with no clear D. The CDR3 extends over 15 amino acids. CDR1 and CDR2 from the germline V gene are MNHNS and SASEGT. Trimming shortened V by 6 bases and J by 0 bases, and 11 bases separated the two germline ends. CDR3 sequence: CASSINSANTGELFF. For the CDR3, the DNA is TGTGCCAGCAGCATCAACAGCGCGAACACCGGGGAGCTGTTTTTT.

The chain combines TRBV30 with TRBJ2-3, with a possible D match to TRBD2 (6 bases). Germline values: CDR1 GTSNPN, CDR2 SVGIG (reference sequence). With 2 bases removed from V and 2 bases from J, the gap between germline ends came to 14 bases. The CDR3 length is 15 residues. The CDR3 DNA reads TGTGCCTGGAGTCGGGGAGGAGATATCACAGATACGCAGTATTTT. It encodes CAWSRGGDITDTQYF.

This chain connects TRBV5-6 to TRBJ1-1; D call uncertain. Germline CDR1 reads SGHDT; CDR2 reads YYEEEE. Trimming removed 5 bases at V and 8 bases at J, with 16 bases between. The CDR3 sequence is 13 residues long. CDR3 DNA sequence: TGTGCCAGCAGTTACGACATTGGTACCGAAGCTTTCTTT. Amino acid sequence: CASSYDIGTEAFF.

The chain links TRBV19 to TRBJ2-7; TRBD1 is a possible D gene (6 bases). CDR1 is LNHDA, CDR2 SQIVND, per germline (reference sequence). The CDR3 length is 14 residues. V lost 5 bases and J lost 6, with 17 bases in between. The DNA of the CDR3 is TGTGCCAGTAGTCCCGTAGTTGGGGGCAGCGAGCAGTACTTC. Protein: CASSPVVGGSEQYF.

Only a few counts were recorded for this clone. The rearrangement uses TRBV2 and TRBJ1-4; the D is unclear. Per germline, CDR1 SNHLY and CDR2 FYNNEI. The ends were cut back, 8 bases at V and 0 bases at J, with 16 bases in the middle. This CDR3 comprises 16 residues. CDR3 in amino acids: CASRSGAAATNEKLFF. The CDR3 DNA is TGTGCCAGCCGATCAGGCGCAGCTGCAACTAATGAAAAACTGTTTTTT. The entire variable domain, with the rest obtained from reference TRBV2 and TRBJ1-4, is as follows: EPEVTQTPSHQVTQMGQEVILRCVPISNHLYFYWYRQILGQKVEFLVSFYNNEISEKSEIFDDQFSVERPDGSNFTLKIRSTKLEDSAMYFCASRSGAAATNEKLFFGSGTQLSVL.

This rearrangement joins TRBV7-2 to TRBJ1-1; the match to TRBD1 covers 8 bases. In germline, CDR1 is SGHTA, CDR2 FQGNSA. Trimming at V came to 5 bases and at J to 4 bases, leaving 0 bases not matched to a gene. The CDR3 is made up of 12 amino acids. CDR3 loop: CASSTGGTEAFF. Written as DNA, the CDR3 is TGTGCCAGCAGCACAGGGGGCACTGAAGCTTTCTTT.

V gene TRBV21-1 combines with J gene TRBJ2-7. TRBV21-1 is a known pseudogene. This CDR3 has 8 residues. The CDR3 sequence is CAPAWQYF. Written as DNA, the CDR3 is TGTGCCCCAGCCTGGCAGTACTTC.

V is TRBV19 and J is TRBJ2-5; 8 bases line up with TRBD2. Germline CDR1 LNHDA, CDR2 SQIVND (reference sequence). The CDR3 loop spans 18 amino acids. J was trimmed by 2 bases and V by 4 bases; bases with no gene match: 15. The DNA for the CDR3 is TGTGCCAGTAGTAAGATGGGGCGAGTGGTAGCGGGACAAGAGACCCAGTACTTC. This encodes CASSKMGRVVAGQETQYF.

The V and J genes are TRBV5-4 and TRBJ1-2; D ambiguous. This CDR3 is 13 amino acids long. The V and J ends lost 2 bases and 1 base respectively, with 6 bases between them. Germline CDR1 SGHNT, CDR2 YYREEE (reference sequence). The CDR3 nucleotides read TGTGCCAGCAGCTTAGGAAGTAACTATGGCTACACCTTC. This sequence encodes CASSLGSNYGYTF.

This chain connects TRBV19 to TRBJ2-1; D may be TRBD1 (5 bases). The CDR3 is 14 amino acids. Germline lookup yields CDR1 LNHDA and CDR2 SQIVND (reference sequence). The germline V and J ends were trimmed by 4 bases and 5 bases, with 12 bases remaining between them. CDR3 nucleotide sequence: TGTGCCAGTAGTAAGGGGCACCCAAACAATGAGCAGTTCTTC. This encodes CASSKGHPNNEQFF.

A single count supports this clone. The genes are TRBV5-1 and TRBJ2-5; 7 positions match TRBD2. V lost 0 bases, J lost 2 bases, and 7 bases stayed unmatched. This CDR3 comprises 16 residues. Germline CDR1 is SGHRS and CDR2 is YFSETQ. In nucleotides, the CDR3 is TGCGCCAGCAGCTTGGTTTCCGGGGGGATACAAGAGACCCAGTACTTC. Translated, it gives CASSLVSGGIQETQYF.

This clone was seen just once. The chain has TRBV5-4 and TRBJ2-5, with 9 bases matching TRBD1. V lost 4 bases, J lost 4 bases, and 5 bases stayed unmatched. Germline values: CDR1 SGHNT, CDR2 YYREEE (reference sequence). This CDR3 has 14 residues. CDR3 coding DNA: TGTGCCAGCAGCGAGGGACAGGGAAGAGAGACCCAGTACTTC. Protein: CASSEGQGRETQYF.

The chain carries TRBV4-3 and TRBJ2-7, with 14 bases that match TRBD2. Per the germline V gene, CDR1 is LGHNA and CDR2 is YSLEER. With V trimmed by 0 bases and J by 3 bases, 10 bases remained unmatched. The CDR3 covers 19 residues. The CDR3 region is CASSQESSLTSGGGYEQYF. In DNA form, the CDR3 reads TGCGCCAGCAGCCAAGAGTCAAGCTTGACTAGCGGGGGGGGCTACGAGCAGTACTTC.

The chain combines TRBV20-1 with TRBJ2-3; no clear D. V was pared by 3 bases and J by 3 bases, with 4 bases between. CDR1 and CDR2 from the germline V gene are DFQATT and SNEGSKA (reference sequence). The CDR3 has 11 residues. CDR3 bases: TGCAGTGCTAGCAAAACAGATACGCAGTATTTT. As protein: CSASKTDTQYF.

The CDR3 loop reads CAWTPRRDSPLHF. The DNA for the CDR3 is TGTGCCTGGACCCCCCGGCGGGATTCACCCCTCCACTTT. This chain joins TRBV30 and TRBJ1-6; no clear D. Germline values: CDR1 GTSNPN, CDR2 SVGIG (reference sequence). V shed 4 bases and J shed 8 bases, with 12 bases lying between them. The CDR3 loop spans 13 amino acids.

As regards this clone: Other DNA sequences within the sample encode an identical CDR3. The chain recombines TRBV19 with TRBJ1-1, with 8 nucleotides matching TRBD1. The CDR3 is made up of 13 amino acids. Germline V gene sequence: CDR1 LNHDA, CDR2 SQIVND (reference sequence). V shed 6 bases and J 4 bases; nucleotides not matched to a gene: 4. The CDR3 reads CASSRTGGTEAFF. In DNA, the CDR3 is TGTGCCAGTAGCCGCACAGGGGGCACTGAAGCTTTCTTT.

The chain carries TRBV5-4 and TRBJ2-5, with D tentatively TRBD1 (6 bases). The DNA end is more similar to TRBJ2-7, so the J call may be wrong. Germline V gene lookup returns CDR1 SGHNT and CDR2 YYREEE (reference sequence). The CDR3 runs 15 residues. CDR3 sequence reads: CASTSPGQGLYEQYF. CDR3 coding DNA: TGTGCCAGCACCTCACCCGGTCAGGGGCTGTACGAGCAGTACTTC.

This chain joins TRBV12-5 and TRBJ2-7; D unclear. CDR3 size: 13 residues. V lost 1 base, J lost 0 bases, and 4 bases lay in between. In germline, CDR1 is LGHNT, CDR2 FRNRAP. The CDR3 coding sequence is TGTGCTAGTGGTTTGGACAGCTCCTACGAGCAGTACTTC. This gives the protein CASGLDSSYEQYF.

CDR3 loop: CASSLSGSGAVLEQFF. DNA of the CDR3: TGTGCCAGCAGCTTAAGTGGGTCGGGAGCTGTATTAGAGCAGTTCTTC. V is TRBV7-2 and J is TRBJ2-1, with a weak D call TRBD2 (6 bases). Trimming left V 2 bases short and J 10 bases short, with 21 bases between. CDR1 and CDR2 from the germline V gene are SGHTA and FQGNSA. This CDR3 region has 16 residues. The full variable domain, rest sourced from reference TRBV7-2 and TRBJ2-1, is GAGVSQSPSNKVTEKGKDVELRCDPISGHTALYWYRQSLGQGLEFLIYFQGNSAPDKSGLPSDRFSAERTGGSVSTLTIQRTQQEDSAVYLCASSLSGSGAVLEQFFGPGTRLTVL.

The V call is TRBV7-2, the J call TRBJ2-2, with 7 nucleotides matching TRBD2. This CDR3 contains 14 residues. With V trimmed by 5 bases and J by 9 bases, 9 bases remained unmatched. CDR1 and CDR2 (germline): SGHTA, FQGNSA. As DNA, the CDR3 is TGTGCCAGCAGCATCGGGGGGAGTCGACGGGAGCTGTTTTTT. This sequence encodes CASSIGGSRRELFF.

The rearrangement joins TRBV27 to TRBJ1-1; D call uncertain. The CDR3 totals 18 residues. Germline assignment: CDR1 MNHEY and CDR2 SMNVEV (reference sequence). Trimming pared 0 bases from V and 4 bases from J, leaving 21 bases between. For the CDR3, the DNA is TGTGCCAGCAGTTTATCACGCCTCACTGGGGATGAGGGCACTGAAGCTTTCTTT. Amino acid sequence: CASSLSRLTGDEGTEAFF.

The chain links TRBV7-9 to TRBJ2-5, with TRBD2 matching 11 bases. V lost 5 bases to trimming and J lost 5 bases; unmatched junction nucleotides: 13. Germline V gives CDR1 SEHNR, CDR2 FQNEAQ (reference sequence). The CDR3 runs 17 residues. The CDR3 nucleotides read TGTGCCAGCAGCCAGACTAGCGGGGACCCCCAGGGGGAGACCCAGTACTTC. This encodes CASSQTSGDPQGETQYF. The full variable domain, completed using reference TRBV7-9 and TRBJ2-5, is DTGVSQNPRHKITKRGQNVTFRCDPISEHNRLYWYRQTLGQGPEFLTYFQNEAQLEKSRLLSDRFSAERPKGSFSTLEIQRTEQGDSAMYLCASSQTSGDPQGETQYFGPGTRLLVL.

This chain connects TRBV14 to TRBJ2-5; D might be TRBD2 (5 bases). Per germline, CDR1 SGHDN and CDR2 FVKESK. The CDR3 spans 17 residues. V lost 1 base and J 3 bases, leaving 18 bases between the germline ends. CDR3 loop: CASSQGMGWLAEETQYF. DNA for the CDR3: TGTGCCAGCAGCCAAGGAATGGGGTGGCTAGCCGAAGAGACCCAGTACTTC.